The clone carrying this T cell receptor (beta chain) was recorded only once. Its specificity is unknown. TCRdb keeps only in-frame clones here, not all; method: immunoSEQ multiplex PCR. The table lists 120,000 or so clones, roughly 90% of them singletons. This sample was taken from a study of cytomegalovirus exposure and HLA in healthy donors. Across the whole study: A subsequent analysis stated that the 110 or so validation repertoires were run on the same platform as the roughly 670 first-cohort repertoires.

CDR1 SNHLY and CDR2 FYNNEI come from the germline V gene. The V and J ends lost 3 bases and 4 bases respectively, with 18 bases between them. This CDR3 spans 16 amino acids. General observations from the study: The investigators catalogued 150 or so TCR beta chains as cytomegalovirus-associated. Most TCR sequences showed up rarely, but some public TCRs showed up in many donors. There were a few CMV-associated chains whose specificity for CMV antigens was confirmed in vitro.

Sequencing was carried out using PBMCs. The source of this sequence is a woman aged 18-29 years in good health and CMV-seronegative. This chain connects TRBV2 to TRBJ1-2, with D possibly being TRBD1 (5 bases). In nucleotides, the CDR3 is TGTGCCAGCAGTGACGCCGGCGGGGGGTCGGTCTATGGCTACACCTTC. Translating gives CASSDAGGGSVYGYTF.